The 24 T cell receptor beta chains below all came from one sample that was sequenced in a study of blood T cells in healthy people across ages (dated by TCRdb to the mid-2010s). Library preparation was by 5' RACE. Instrument on record: Illumina HiSeq 2500. A second PCR of roughly 6 to 12 cycles was performed with a sample-barcoded 5' primer and a J-beta primer mix. Using fastp at Q25 and MiXCR, TCRdb reprocessed the public reads and kept productive beta chains. Identical CDR3 proteins give one entry, which carries the most common genes and DNA. This sample comprises roughly 800,000 distinct CDR3 sequences, around a quarter of them detected only once. The top ten hold less than 3.5% of the sample. This sample also appeared in a second study, on T cells of mothers and their children.

The sample consisted of blood. The origin of the receptors is a boy between 10 and 17 years old in good health.

This clonotype was counted between two and nine times. V gene TRBV15 combines with J gene TRBJ1-2; D is uncertain. Trimming stripped 2 bases from V and 0 bases from J, with 1 base between. The germline V gene encodes CDR1 LNHNV and CDR2 YYDKDF (reference sequence). The CDR3 is 12 amino acids. The chain's CDR3 is CATSRPNYGYTF. CDR3 DNA sequence: TGTGCCACCAGCAGACCTAACTATGGCTACACCTTC.

The count of this clonotype is one. V gene TRBV7-2 combines with J gene TRBJ1-4, with D perhaps matching TRBD1 (5 bases). Looked up from germline, CDR1 is SGHTA and CDR2 is FQGNSA. The CDR3 spans 12 residues. Trimming left V 3 bases short and J 8 bases short, with 7 bases between. The CDR3 bases are TGTGCCAGCAGCTTTTGGACAGAAAAACTGTTTTTT. Amino acids: CASSFWTEKLFF.

A few counts support this clonotype. V is TRBV2 and J is TRBJ2-2; the D gene is possibly TRBD1 (5 bases). There are 13 residues in the CDR3. V shed 9 bases and J shed 0 bases, with 8 bases lying between them. The germline CDR1 and CDR2 sequences are SNHLY and FYNNEI. Here the CDR3 DNA reads TGTGCCAGAGACAGTGCGAACACCGGGGAGCTGTTTTTT. Translated, it gives CARDSANTGELFF.

This sequence joins TRBV5-1 and TRBJ1-4, with D maybe TRBD1 (6 bases). Germline V gene lookup returns CDR1 SGHRS and CDR2 YFSETQ. V gave up 4 bases and J gave up 4 bases, with 14 bases separating them. The CDR3 has 15 residues. This CDR3 reads CASSARGDLNEKLFF. The CDR3 DNA reads TGCGCCAGCAGCGCCAGGGGCGACCTTAATGAAAAACTGTTTTTT.

The rearrangement links TRBV18 to TRBJ2-7, with D tentatively TRBD1 (5 bases). Trimming took off 0 bases at V and 2 bases at J, with 8 bases between the two ends. This CDR3 has 14 amino acids. Germline V lookup: CDR1 KGHSH, CDR2 LQKENI. As DNA, the CDR3 is TGTGCCAGCTCACCACCAGCCAGGGCCTACGAGCAGTACTTC. This codes for CASSPPARAYEQYF. Full variable domain (missing parts from reference TRBV18 and TRBJ2-7): NAGVMQNPRHLVRRRGQEARLRCSPMKGHSHVYWYRQLPEEGLKFMVYLQKENIIDESGMPKERFSAEFPKEGPSILRIQQVVRGDSAAYFCASSPPARAYEQYFGPGTRLTVT.

This chain links TRBV7-3 with TRBJ2-5; 12 bases are shared with TRBD2. The V and J ends lost 4 bases and 5 bases, in that order; junction bases with no gene match: 11. The CDR3 runs 17 residues. Germline CDR1 and CDR2: SGHTA and FQGTGA. The CDR3, as DNA: TGTGCCAGCAGCTCTATATCTAGCGGGGGGGCAATGGAGACCCAGTACTTC. Encoded protein: CASSSISSGGAMETQYF.

The chain employs TRBV14 and TRBJ2-1; perhaps TRBD2 as D (5 bases). This CDR3 contains 13 residues. The germline gives CDR1 SGHDN, CDR2 FVKESK. With 3 bases removed from V and 7 bases from J, the gap between germline ends came to 10 bases. CDR3 sequence reads: CASSHRAVNEQFF. In DNA, the CDR3 is TGTGCCAGCAGCCACCGAGCGGTAAATGAGCAGTTCTTC.

This clonotype was found a few times. Its ends do not fully match the called genes, so a read error is possible. V is TRBV7-2 and J is TRBJ2-2, with D unresolved. Germline V gives CDR1 SGHTA, CDR2 FQGNSA. The CDR3 extends over 18 amino acids. The CDR3 region has the DNA TGCGCCAGCAACGTTACCTGGGCCGGGCGGTTGTACACCGGGGAGCTGTTTTTT. This gives the protein CASNVTWAGRLYTGELFF. Full variable domain (rest looked up from reference TRBV7-2 and TRBJ2-2): GAGVSQSPSNKVTEKGKDVELRCDPISGHTALYWYRQSLGQGLEFLIYFQGNSAPDKSGLPSDRFSAERTGGSVSTLTIQRTQQEDSAVYLCASNVTWAGRLYTGELFFGEGSRLTVL.

This clonotype has only a few counts. CDR3 sequence: CAISESTLGSGETQYF. CDR3 coding DNA: TGTGCCATCAGTGAGTCGACCCTTGGGTCAGGGGAGACCCAGTACTTC. The rearrangement uses TRBV10-3 and TRBJ2-5; TRBD1 is a possible D gene (5 bases). Germline CDR1 ENHRY, CDR2 SYGVKD. V shed 0 bases and J shed 5 bases, with 16 bases lying between them. The CDR3 has 16 amino acids.

There are a few counts of this clonotype. One base separates it from a far larger clone, so it is likely a read error. V gene TRBV7-9 combines with J gene TRBJ2-6; D is uncertain. CDR3 length equals 12 residues. Per germline, CDR1 SEHNR and CDR2 FQNEAQ (reference sequence). CDR3 DNA sequence: TGTGCCTGCAGCTCTGGGGCCAACGTCCTGACTTTC. Protein product: CACSSGANVLTF.

A note on this clonotype: Germline is not matched at one junction end, which may reflect a read error. The gene calls are TRBV5-1 and TRBJ2-5; possible D gene TRBD2, 5 bases. CDR1 is SGHRS and CDR2 is YFSETQ in the germline V gene. The CDR3 runs 13 residues. CDR3 coding DNA: TGCGCCAGCAGCTTGCACCCTAGCCGGGAAATGTTCTTC. It codes for CASSLHPSREMFF.

V gene TRBV5-1 combines with J gene TRBJ2-3; D might be TRBD1 (5 bases). Germline CDR1 SGHRS, CDR2 YFSETQ. V was pared by 2 bases and J by 4 bases, with 11 bases between. The length of the CDR3 is 14 residues. DNA for the CDR3: TGCGCCAGCAGCTTAGGACAAGACGCAGATACGCAGTATTTT. Protein product: CASSLGQDADTQYF.

This clonotype was observed a handful of times. V is TRBV7-9 and J is TRBJ2-1; 10 bases are a match to TRBD2. Losses at the gene ends were 2 bases for V and 7 bases for J; bases not matched to a gene: 11. CDR3 length: 17 residues. Germline V gene lookup returns CDR1 SEHNR and CDR2 FQNEAQ (reference sequence). CDR3 protein: CASSLSPLAGANNEQFF. CDR3 nucleotides: TGTGCCAGCAGCTTATCCCCCCTAGCGGGGGCCAATAATGAGCAGTTCTTC.

The V and J genes are TRBV7-3 and TRBJ2-1; maybe TRBD1 (6 bases). V was trimmed by 5 bases and J by 0 bases, leaving 11 bases between them. Germline V CDR1 and CDR2: SGHTA, FQGTGA. This CDR3 has 15 amino acids. CDR3 sequence: CASSIGQSSYNEQFF. CDR3 nucleotide sequence: TGTGCCAGCAGCATAGGACAGAGCTCCTACAATGAGCAGTTCTTC.

This clonotype was observed at least ten times. The CDR3 sequence: CSVLELAGVADTQYF. CDR3 DNA sequence: TGCAGCGTCCTCGAGCTAGCGGGGGTGGCAGATACGCAGTATTTT. V and J are TRBV29-1 and TRBJ2-3; 10 nucleotides match TRBD2. The V segment lost 6 bases and the J segment 4 bases; nucleotides outside the gene matches: 10. The germline gives CDR1 SQVTM, CDR2 ANQGSEA. CDR3 length: 15 residues.

This clonotype was recorded a few times. This chain connects TRBV3-1 to TRBJ2-5; 8 nucleotides match TRBD2. V dropped 1 base and J dropped 2; count of bases not matched to a gene: 3. The CDR3 is 15 residues long. Germline lookup yields CDR1 LGHDT and CDR2 YNNKEL (reference sequence). The CDR3 reads CASSQGAGEQETQYF. The CDR3 DNA is TGTGCCAGCAGCCAAGGAGCGGGGGAACAAGAGACCCAGTACTTC.

The gene calls are TRBV20-1 and TRBJ2-5; 11 bases line up with TRBD2. The germline CDR1 and CDR2 sequences are DFQATT and SNEGSKA (reference sequence). V dropped 4 bases and J dropped 2; count of bases not matched to a gene: 3. The CDR3 length is 14 residues. Here the CDR3 reads CSATTSGVQETQYF. The CDR3 bases are TGCAGTGCTACGACTAGCGGGGTACAAGAGACCCAGTACTTC.

V and J are TRBV30 and TRBJ2-1; 8 bases are a match to TRBD2. This CDR3 has 14 residues. Trimming cost V 8 bases and J 1 base; bases outside gene matches: 7. Germline V gene data show CDR1 as GTSNPN and CDR2 as SVGIG (reference sequence). In nucleotides, the CDR3 is TGTGCCGGGGTACTAGCGGATTCCTACAATGAGCAGTTCTTC. It yields the protein CAGVLADSYNEQFF.

Concerning this clonotype itself: A much more abundant neighbour one base away suggests this may be a read error. The chain has TRBV6-4 and TRBJ2-6, with D possibly being TRBD2 (5 bases). This CDR3 is 14 amino acids long. Germline V gene data show CDR1 as MRHNA and CDR2 as SNTAGT. CDR3 coding DNA: TGTGCCCGCAGTGAGGGCGTCGGGGCCAACGTCCTGACTTTC. Its translation: CARSEGVGANVLTF.

This clonotype was seen only once. The chain carries TRBV28 and TRBJ2-5, with a possible D match to TRBD2 (6 bases). The DNA end is a closer match to TRBJ2-7, so the J assignment may be wrong. CDR1 is MDHEN, CDR2 SYDVKM, per germline. The CDR3 covers 15 residues. This chain's CDR3 is CASSLWEGLSYEQYF. CDR3 DNA: TGTGCCAGCAGTTTATGGGAGGGGCTAAGCTACGAGCAGTACTTC.

V is TRBV28 and J is TRBJ1-2; D remains ambiguous. Trimming removed 5 bases from V and 4 bases from J, with 14 bases in between. The CDR3 totals 14 residues. Germline V gene sequence: CDR1 MDHEN, CDR2 SYDVKM. The DNA for the CDR3 is TGTGCCAGCAGTCCAGGACCCCGCTCCTATGGCTACACCTTC. This gives the protein CASSPGPRSYGYTF.

V is TRBV6-1 and J is TRBJ2-5, with D perhaps matching TRBD2 (5 bases). CDR1 is MNHNS, CDR2 SASEGT, per germline. V lost 1 base, J lost 4 bases, and 13 bases lay in between. This CDR3 spans 15 amino acids. The chain's CDR3 is CASSEGTRLRETQYF. In DNA, the CDR3 is TGTGCCAGCAGTGAAGGGACTCGCCTCAGAGAGACCCAGTACTTC.

The chain couples TRBV21-1 to TRBJ2-5; TRBD1, the table's D call, lacks a check against the DNA. TRBV21-1 is a pseudogene. This CDR3 has 14 amino acids. In nucleotides, the CDR3 is TGTGCCAGCAGCAAATCCCGAGGGAGTAAGACCCAGTACTTC. Translation gives CASSKSRGSKTQYF.

This clonotype was detected only a few times. CDR3 amino acids: CASSYQEGPETQYF. The CDR3 nucleotides read TGTGCCAGCAGCTATCAGGAGGGGCCGGAGACCCAGTACTTC. The gene calls are TRBV7-2 and TRBJ2-5; tentatively, D is TRBD2 (6 bases). Per germline, CDR1 SGHTA and CDR2 FQGNSA. This CDR3 has 14 amino acids. Trimming pared 4 bases from V and 5 bases from J, leaving 14 bases between.